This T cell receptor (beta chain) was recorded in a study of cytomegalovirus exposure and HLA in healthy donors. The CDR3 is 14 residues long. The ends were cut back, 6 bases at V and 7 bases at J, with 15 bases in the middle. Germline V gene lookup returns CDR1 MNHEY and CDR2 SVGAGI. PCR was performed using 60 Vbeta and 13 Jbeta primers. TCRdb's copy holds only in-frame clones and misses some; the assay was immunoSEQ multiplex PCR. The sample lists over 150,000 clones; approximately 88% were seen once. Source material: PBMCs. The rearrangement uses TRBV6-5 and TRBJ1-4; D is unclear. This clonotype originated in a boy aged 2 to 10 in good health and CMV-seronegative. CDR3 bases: TGTGCCAGCAGCCCCATGTCCCGGGGTGAAAAACTGTTTTTT. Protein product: CASSPMSRGEKLFF.